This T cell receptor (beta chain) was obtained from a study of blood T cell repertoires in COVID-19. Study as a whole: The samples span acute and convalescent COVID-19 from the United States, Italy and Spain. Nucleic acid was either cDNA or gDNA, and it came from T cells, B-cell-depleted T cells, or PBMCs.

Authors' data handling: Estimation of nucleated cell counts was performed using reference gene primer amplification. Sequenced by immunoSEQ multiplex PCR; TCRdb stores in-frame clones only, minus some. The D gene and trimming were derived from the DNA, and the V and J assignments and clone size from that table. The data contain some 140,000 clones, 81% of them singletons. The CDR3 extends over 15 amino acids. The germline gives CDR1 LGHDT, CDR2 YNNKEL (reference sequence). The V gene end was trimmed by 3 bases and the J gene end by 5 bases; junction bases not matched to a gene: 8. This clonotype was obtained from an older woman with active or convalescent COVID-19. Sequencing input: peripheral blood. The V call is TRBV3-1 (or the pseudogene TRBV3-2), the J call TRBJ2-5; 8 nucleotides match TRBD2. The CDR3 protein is CASSQAGGRGETQYF. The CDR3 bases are TGTGCCAGCAGCCAGGCGGGAGGACGGGGGGAGACCCAGTACTTC.